These 16 T cell receptor beta chains originate from one sample sequenced in a study of blood T cell repertoires in COVID-19. The repertoire was sequenced with immunoSEQ multiplex PCR; TCRdb's copy has only in-frame clones and lacks some. This sample has some 320,000 clones; 85% to 95% occur once, and the top ten carry 3.9%. Sequencing used PBMCs or T cells enriched from blood (not recorded which). Source of these receptors: a woman younger than 45 who had been exposed to COVID-19.

The chain joins TRBV2 to TRBJ2-7; 7 nucleotides match TRBD1. Germline V lookup: CDR1 SNHLY, CDR2 FYNNEI. The CDR3 extends over 13 amino acids. The J segment lost 6 bases and the V segment lost 4 bases, leaving 6 bases of the junction unmatched. CDR3 sequence reads: CASSGQGVGEQYF. As DNA, the CDR3 is TGTGCCAGCAGTGGCCAGGGGGTCGGCGAGCAGTACTTC. Looking up the rest from reference TRBV2 and TRBJ2-7 gives the full variable domain: EPEVTQTPSHQVTQMGQEVILRCVPISNHLYFYWYRQILGQKVEFLVSFYNNEISEKSEIFDDQFSVERPDGSNFTLKIRSTKLEDSAMYFCASSGQGVGEQYFGPGTRLTVT.

This clone was detected only a few times. The chain has TRBV10-3 and TRBJ2-7; TRBD1 agrees at 8 bases. V dropped 6 bases and J dropped 4; count of bases not matched to a gene: 8. This CDR3 has 14 residues. Germline lookup yields CDR1 ENHRY and CDR2 SYGVKD. The CDR3 region has the DNA TGTGCCATCAGATCAGACAGGGGTAAATACGAGCAGTACTTC. It is translated as CAIRSDRGKYEQYF.

The chain links TRBV6-5 to TRBJ1-6; D uncertain. The germline V and J ends were trimmed by 4 bases and 8 bases, with 9 bases remaining between them. CDR3 length equals 13 residues. CDR1 MNHEY and CDR2 SVGAGI come from the germline V gene. Written as DNA, the CDR3 is TGTGCCAGCAGTTCGTCGTTCGATTCACCCCTCCACTTT. It codes for CASSSSFDSPLHF.

The V call is TRBV7-2, the J call TRBJ2-5; D remains unclear. From germline, CDR1 is SGHTA and CDR2 FQGNSA. The CDR3 has 15 amino acids. Between the trimmed V and J ends, which lost 2 bases and 2 bases, there was a span of 12 bases. CDR3 region: CASSLRGSLQETQYF. The CDR3 DNA follows: TGTGCCAGCAGCTTACGCGGCAGTTTACAAGAGACCCAGTACTTC. The variable domain in full, completed from reference TRBV7-2 and TRBJ2-5, reads GAGVSQSPSNKVTEKGKDVELRCDPISGHTALYWYRQSLGQGLEFLIYFQGNSAPDKSGLPSDRFSAERTGGSVSTLTIQRTQQEDSAVYLCASSLRGSLQETQYFGPGTRLLVL.

This chain links TRBV4-1 with TRBJ1-2; D remains unclear. V lost 0 bases, J lost 5 bases, and 16 bases lay in between. The CDR3 spans 16 residues. The germline V gene has CDR1 MGHRA and CDR2 YSYEKL. The DNA for the CDR3 is TGCGCCAGCAGCCAAGATGGAGGAAGGAAACCTTATGGCTACACCTTC. Protein product: CASSQDGGRKPYGYTF.

This sequence joins TRBV19 and TRBJ2-7; D is possibly TRBD1 (6 bases). Trimming shortened V by 3 bases and J by 2 bases, and 14 bases separated the two germline ends. There are 15 residues in the CDR3. Germline V gene sequence: CDR1 LNHDA, CDR2 SQIVND (reference sequence). CDR3 in DNA: TGTGCCAGTAGTATCGGCAGGGGACCCACCTACGAGCAGTACTTC. Translating gives CASSIGRGPTYEQYF.

The V call is TRBV7-8, the J call TRBJ2-1, with D unresolved. This CDR3 is 18 amino acids long. Trimming left V 7 bases short and J 0 bases short, with 22 bases between. The germline gives CDR1 SGHVS, CDR2 FQNEAQ. The CDR3 DNA sequence: TGTGCCAGCATGACCGACTCTATACGTCAGAGCTCCTACAATGAGCAGTTCTTC. Translated, it gives CASMTDSIRQSSYNEQFF. Full variable domain (rest looked up from reference TRBV7-8 and TRBJ2-1): GAGVSQSPRYKVAKRGQDVALRCDPISGHVSLFWYQQALGQGPEFLTYFQNEAQLDKSGLPSDRFFAERPEGSVSTLKIQRTQQEDSAVYLCASMTDSIRQSSYNEQFFGPGTRLTVL.

The chain uses TRBV2 and TRBJ2-2; 7 bases match TRBD1. The junction had 5 bases not matched to a gene; V was cut back by 7 bases and J by 0 bases. The CDR3 consists of 15 residues. Germline lookup yields CDR1 SNHLY and CDR2 FYNNEI. The CDR3 sequence: CASKVGQANTGELFF. The CDR3 DNA reads TGTGCCAGCAAAGTAGGACAGGCGAACACCGGGGAGCTGTTTTTT.

J is TRBJ1-5 and V is TRBV29-1, with TRBD1 as a possible D gene (5 bases). The CDR3 is 13 amino acids. Per the germline V gene, CDR1 is SQVTM and CDR2 is ANQGSEA. The V end was cut by 5 bases, the J end by 2 bases, with 10 bases between. The CDR3 DNA reads TGCAGCGTTTGGTCGGGGGGCAATCAGCCCCAGCATTTT. Its translation is CSVWSGGNQPQHF.

The V and J genes are TRBV5-1 and TRBJ2-5; 8 bases map to TRBD2. In germline, CDR1 is SGHRS, CDR2 YFSETQ. With 4 bases clipped from V and 2 bases from J, the junction kept 7 bases outside the gene matches. CDR3 length: 15 amino acids. CDR3 loop: CASSPRRGGQETQYF. DNA of the CDR3: TGCGCCAGCAGCCCCCGGCGCGGGGGGCAAGAGACCCAGTACTTC. The full variable domain, its missing parts supplied by reference TRBV5-1 and TRBJ2-5, is KAGVTQTPRYLIKTRGQQVTLSCSPISGHRSVSWYQQTPGQGLQFLFEYFSETQRNKGNFPGRFSGRQFSNSRSEMNVSTLELGDSALYLCASSPRRGGQETQYFGPGTRLLVL.

The chain combines TRBV3-1 (or the pseudogene TRBV3-2) with TRBJ2-7, with 7 nucleotides matching TRBD2. This CDR3 contains 19 residues. Germline trimming cut 0 bases from V and 2 bases from J; bases unmatched to any gene: 16. The V gene's germline CDR1 is LGHDT and CDR2 YNNKEL (reference sequence). The CDR3 loop is CASSQDRALMPAGTYEQYF. The CDR3, as DNA: TGTGCCAGCAGCCAAGATAGGGCCCTAATGCCAGCGGGGACCTACGAGCAGTACTTC.

The V and J genes are TRBV27 and TRBJ1-1; D is uncertain. CDR3 length: 15 amino acids. Germline V CDR1 and CDR2: MNHEY, SMNVEV (reference sequence). The germline V and J ends were trimmed by 5 bases and 6 bases, with 19 bases remaining between them. The CDR3, as DNA: TGTGCCAGCAGTCTCTATCCCGCCAGGTGGTCTGAAGCTTTCTTT. Translation: CASSLYPARWSEAFF.

Only one count was recorded for this clone. The rearrangement joins TRBV30 to TRBJ2-1; D is possibly TRBD2 (5 bases). CDR3 length equals 12 residues. Trimming took 5 bases from V and 5 from J, leaving 10 bases between them. Germline CDR1 GTSNPN, CDR2 SVGIG (reference sequence). The CDR3 protein is CAWSEGNNEQFF. The CDR3 nucleotides read TGTGCCTGGTCCGAGGGTAACAATGAGCAGTTCTTC.

The V call is TRBV5-1, the J call TRBJ2-7; D is perhaps TRBD1 (6 bases). V was trimmed by 0 bases and J by 3 bases, leaving 10 bases between them. Per the germline V gene, CDR1 is SGHRS and CDR2 is YFSETQ. There are 14 residues in the CDR3. The CDR3 reads CASSLGQGYYEQYF. Here the CDR3 DNA reads TGCGCCAGCAGCTTGGGTCAGGGGTACTACGAGCAGTACTTC.

Of note for this clone: This CDR3 is also generated by other DNA sequences in the sample. The chain combines TRBV11-3 with TRBJ1-1; D uncertain. Germline assignment: CDR1 SGHNT and CDR2 YENEEA. CDR3 length: 12 amino acids. V lost 4 bases to trimming and J lost 3 bases, with 6 bases between them. The CDR3 DNA follows: TGTGCCAGCAGCTCGGGTTACACTGAAGCTTTCTTT. Its protein product is CASSSGYTEAFF.

This sequence joins TRBV5-1 and TRBJ1-2, with D perhaps TRBD1 (5 bases). CDR3 size: 16 residues. Germline CDR1 and CDR2: SGHRS and YFSETQ. V was trimmed by 0 bases and J by 4 bases, leaving 16 bases between them. For the CDR3, the DNA is TGCGCCAGCAGCTTGGCCCAGGGAGGAAAGGGCTATGGCTACACCTTC. It codes for CASSLAQGGKGYGYTF.